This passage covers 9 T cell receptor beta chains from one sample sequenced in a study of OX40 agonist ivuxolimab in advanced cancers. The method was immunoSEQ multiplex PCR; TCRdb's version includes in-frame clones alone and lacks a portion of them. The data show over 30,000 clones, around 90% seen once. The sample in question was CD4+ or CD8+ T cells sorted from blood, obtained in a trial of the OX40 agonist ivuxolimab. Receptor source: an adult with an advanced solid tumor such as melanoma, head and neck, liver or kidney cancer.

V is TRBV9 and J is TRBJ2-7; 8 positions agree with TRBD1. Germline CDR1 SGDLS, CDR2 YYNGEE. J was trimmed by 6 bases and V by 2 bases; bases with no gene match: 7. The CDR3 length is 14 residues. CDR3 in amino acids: CASSVSDRGGEQYF. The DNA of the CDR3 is TGTGCCAGCAGCGTCTCCGACAGGGGAGGCGAGCAGTACTTC.

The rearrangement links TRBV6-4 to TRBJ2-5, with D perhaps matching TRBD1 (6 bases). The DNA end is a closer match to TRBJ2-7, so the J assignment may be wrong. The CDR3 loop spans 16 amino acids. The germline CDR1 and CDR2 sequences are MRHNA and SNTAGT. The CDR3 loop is CASSDSTGTHTYEQYF. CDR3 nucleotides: TGTGCCAGCAGTGACTCGACCGGGACACACACCTACGAGCAGTACTTC.

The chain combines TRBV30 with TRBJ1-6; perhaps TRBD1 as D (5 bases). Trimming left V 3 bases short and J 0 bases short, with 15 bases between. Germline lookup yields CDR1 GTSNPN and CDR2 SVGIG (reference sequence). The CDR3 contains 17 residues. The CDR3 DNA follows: TGTGCCTGGAGGGGAAGGGGACGGAGCTCCTATAATTCACCCCTCCACTTT. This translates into CAWRGRGRSSYNSPLHF.

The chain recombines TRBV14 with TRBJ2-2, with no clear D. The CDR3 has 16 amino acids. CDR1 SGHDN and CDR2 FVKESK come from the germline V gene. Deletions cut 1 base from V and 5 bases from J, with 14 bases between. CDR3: CASSQGMARPTGELFF. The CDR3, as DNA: TGTGCCAGCAGCCAAGGAATGGCTAGGCCTACCGGGGAGCTGTTTTTT.

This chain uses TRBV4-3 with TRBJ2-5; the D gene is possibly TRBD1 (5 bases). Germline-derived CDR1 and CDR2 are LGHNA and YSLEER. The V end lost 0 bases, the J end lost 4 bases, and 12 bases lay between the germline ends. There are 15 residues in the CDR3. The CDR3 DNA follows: TGCGCCAGCAGCCAAGATTTTGATCAGGGAGAGACCCAGTACTTC. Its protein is CASSQDFDQGETQYF.

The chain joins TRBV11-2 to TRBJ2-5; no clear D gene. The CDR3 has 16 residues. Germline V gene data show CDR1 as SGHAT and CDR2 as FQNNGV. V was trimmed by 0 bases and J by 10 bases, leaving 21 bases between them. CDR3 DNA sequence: TGTGCCAGCAGCTTAGATCGGCCAGGCCCCTGGATAGACCAGTACTTC. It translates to CASSLDRPGPWIDQYF.

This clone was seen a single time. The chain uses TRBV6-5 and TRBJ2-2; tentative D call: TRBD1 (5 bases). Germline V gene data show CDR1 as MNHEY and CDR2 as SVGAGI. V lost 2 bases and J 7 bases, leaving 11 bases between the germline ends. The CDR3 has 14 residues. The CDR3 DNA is TGTGCCAGCAGTTACCGCAGGGCTGGCGGGGAGCTGTTTTTT. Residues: CASSYRRAGGELFF.

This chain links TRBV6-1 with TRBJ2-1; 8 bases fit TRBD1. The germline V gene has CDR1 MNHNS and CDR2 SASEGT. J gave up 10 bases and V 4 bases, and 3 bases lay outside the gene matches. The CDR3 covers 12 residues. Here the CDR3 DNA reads TGTGCCAGCAGTGCCGACAGGGGAGAGCAGTTCTTC. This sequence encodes CASSADRGEQFF.

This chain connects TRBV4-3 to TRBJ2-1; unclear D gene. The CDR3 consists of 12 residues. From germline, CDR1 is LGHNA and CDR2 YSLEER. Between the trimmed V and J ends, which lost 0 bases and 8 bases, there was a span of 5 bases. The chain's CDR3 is CASSQEDDEQFF. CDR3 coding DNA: TGCGCCAGCAGCCAAGAAGACGATGAGCAGTTCTTC.